These 12 T cell receptor beta chains share one sample of origin, sequenced in a study of blood T cells in healthy people across ages. Then a second PCR, running about 6 to 12 cycles, was carried out with a sample-barcoded 5' primer and a J-beta primer mix. Using its own MiXCR run on the 5' RACE reads, TCRdb lists one record per CDR3 protein. The sample yields some 1,000,000 distinct CDR3 sequences, approximately 25% seen once. This sample was also put to use in a study of T cells of mothers and their children.

Sequencing was done on a sample of blood. These receptors all come from a girl aged 2-15 years in good health.

The gene calls are TRBV6-5 and TRBJ2-5, with TRBD2 identical over 8 bases. This CDR3 has 13 residues. CDR1 MNHEY and CDR2 SVGAGI come from the germline V gene. V shed 8 bases, J shed 5 bases, and the junction held 7 bases outside the gene matches. CDR3 amino acids: CASGPGLGETQYF. The CDR3 nucleotides read TGTGCCAGCGGTCCGGGACTAGGGGAGACCCAGTACTTC.

The chain carries TRBV12-3 or TRBV12-4 and TRBJ1-5; D perhaps matches TRBD1 (6 bases). The CDR3 sequence is 14 residues long. V lost 6 bases and J 5 bases, leaving 14 bases between the germline ends. Here the CDR3 DNA reads TGTGCCAGCAGACGAATCGGGGGCCATCAGCCCCAGCATTTT. Amino acids: CASRRIGGHQPQHF.

The V gene is TRBV4-1, the J gene TRBJ2-3; D is uncertain. The CDR3 covers 15 residues. V was clipped by 3 bases and J by 2 bases, with 12 bases between them. Germline-derived CDR1 and CDR2 are MGHRA and YSYEKL. The CDR3 reads CASSQAHGTTDTQYF. The CDR3 nucleotides are TGCGCCAGCAGCCAGGCCCATGGAACCACAGATACGCAGTATTTT.

This rearrangement joins TRBV7-2 to TRBJ1-1, with a weak D call TRBD1 (5 bases). From germline, CDR1 is SGHTA and CDR2 FQGNSA. The CDR3 sequence is 14 residues long. Trimming left V 0 bases short and J 7 bases short, with 12 bases between. For the CDR3, the DNA is TGTGCCAGCAGCTTAGCCGGGACCATAAATGAAGCTTTCTTT. This translates into CASSLAGTINEAFF.

The chain has TRBV20-1 and TRBJ1-2; D not certain. Trimming left V 1 base short and J 6 bases short, with 15 bases between. Germline CDR1 is DFQATT and CDR2 is SNEGSKA (reference sequence). This CDR3 contains 14 residues. CDR3 sequence: CSARVAGRDHGYTF. CDR3 coding DNA: TGCAGTGCTAGAGTCGCGGGGAGAGACCATGGCTACACCTTC.

The chain joins TRBV7-8 to TRBJ2-7, with D tentatively TRBD1 or TRBD2 (5 bases each). This CDR3 spans 14 amino acids. The germline V gene has CDR1 SGHVS and CDR2 FQNEAQ. Trimming shortened V by 0 bases and J by 4 bases, and 10 bases separated the two germline ends. In DNA, the CDR3 is TGTGCCAGCAGCTTAGCCACGGGACGGTACGAGCAGTACTTC. Translated, it gives CASSLATGRYEQYF.

There are a few counts of this clonotype. The chain joins TRBV7-9 to TRBJ2-2; D might be TRBD1 (6 bases). The CDR3 loop spans 15 amino acids. CDR1 is SEHNR, CDR2 FQNEAQ, per germline (reference sequence). The germline V and J ends were trimmed by 3 bases and 6 bases, with 14 bases remaining between them. CDR3 residues: CASSLTGGGPGELFF. The DNA for the CDR3 is TGTGCCAGCAGCTTGACAGGAGGAGGACCCGGGGAGCTGTTTTTT.

The chain links TRBV7-9 to TRBJ2-3; possibly TRBD2 for D (6 bases). V shed 2 bases and J shed 4 bases, with 13 bases lying between them. This CDR3 is built from 15 residues. The germline V gene has CDR1 SEHNR and CDR2 FQNEAQ (reference sequence). The CDR3 nucleotides read TGTGCCAGCAGCTTACACGGGAGAGGCGCAGATACGCAGTATTTT. Amino acid sequence: CASSLHGRGADTQYF.

This chain uses TRBV24-1 with TRBJ2-5; D is uncertain. CDR1 is KGHDR, CDR2 SFDVKD, per germline. V lost 4 bases to trimming and J lost 5 bases, with 7 bases between them. The CDR3 is made up of 12 amino acids. CDR3 sequence: CATSESSETQYF. DNA for the CDR3: TGTGCCACCAGTGAGTCTTCGGAGACCCAGTACTTC.

This clonotype was detected a few times. This chain connects TRBV7-2 to TRBJ2-2; no firm D call. CDR3 length: 15 amino acids. Trimming removed 5 bases at V and 5 bases at J, with 15 bases between. Germline V gene data show CDR1 as SGHTA and CDR2 as FQGNSA. The CDR3 region is CASSPRSLATGELFF. In DNA, the CDR3 is TGTGCCAGCAGCCCACGATCCTTGGCGACCGGGGAGCTGTTTTTT.

In this sample, this clonotype turned up once. The chain's CDR3 is CASSLAQPFGRGGEQYF. The CDR3 DNA follows: TGTGCCAGCAGTTTAGCCCAACCGTTTGGAAGGGGCGGTGAGCAGTACTTC. The J gene is TRBJ2-7, the V gene TRBV12-3 or TRBV12-4; D might be TRBD1 (5 bases). The length of the CDR3 is 17 residues. V lost 0 bases and J 7 bases, leaving 22 bases between the germline ends.

This chain uses TRBV27 with TRBJ2-1; D remains unclear. Near its end, the DNA agrees better with TRBJ2-7, so the J call may be wrong. The CDR3 has 16 residues. Germline CDR1 and CDR2: MNHEY and SMNVEV (reference sequence). The CDR3 DNA is TGTGCCAGCAGTTCTTTGACGACTTTAATCTGGTACGAGCAGTACTTC. Translation gives CASSSLTTLIWYEQYF.